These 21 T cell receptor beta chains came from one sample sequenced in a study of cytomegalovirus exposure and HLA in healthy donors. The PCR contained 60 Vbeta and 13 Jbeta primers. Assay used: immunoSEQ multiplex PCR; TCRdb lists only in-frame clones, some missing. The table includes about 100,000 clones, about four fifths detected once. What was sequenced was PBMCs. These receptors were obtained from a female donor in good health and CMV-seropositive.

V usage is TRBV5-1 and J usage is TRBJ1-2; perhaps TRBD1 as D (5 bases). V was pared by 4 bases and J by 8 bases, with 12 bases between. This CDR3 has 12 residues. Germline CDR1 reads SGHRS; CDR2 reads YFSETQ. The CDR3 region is CASSDSGRGYTF. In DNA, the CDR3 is TGCGCCAGCAGCGATTCAGGGCGAGGCTACACCTTC.

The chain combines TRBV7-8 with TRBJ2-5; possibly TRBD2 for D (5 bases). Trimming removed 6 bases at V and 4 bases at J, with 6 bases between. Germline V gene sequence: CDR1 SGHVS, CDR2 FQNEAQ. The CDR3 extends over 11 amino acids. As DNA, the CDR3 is TGTGCCAGCAGACTAGGAGAGACCCAGTACTTC. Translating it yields CASRLGETQYF.

CDR3 sequence (DNA): TGTGCCAGCAGTGAAAGCGGGGGAAGCGGGAATGAGCAGTTCTTC. As protein: CASSESGGSGNEQFF. The rearrangement uses TRBV28 and TRBJ2-1; 8 bases align to TRBD2. CDR3 length equals 15 residues. V dropped 5 bases and J dropped 7; count of bases not matched to a gene: 10. The germline gives CDR1 MDHEN, CDR2 SYDVKM. Full variable domain (remainder filled in from reference TRBV28 and TRBJ2-1): DVKVTQSSRYLVKRTGEKVFLECVQDMDHENMFWYRQDPGLGLRLIYFSYDVKMKEKGDIPEGYSVSREKKERFSLILESASTNQTSMYLCASSESGGSGNEQFFGPGTRLTVL.

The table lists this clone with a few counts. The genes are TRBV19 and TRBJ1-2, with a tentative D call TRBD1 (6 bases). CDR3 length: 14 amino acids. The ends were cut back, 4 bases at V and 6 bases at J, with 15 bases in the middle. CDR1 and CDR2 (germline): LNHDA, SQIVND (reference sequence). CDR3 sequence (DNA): TGTGCCAGTAGTAGCGCAGGGGAGTGGAATGGCTACACCTTC. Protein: CASSSAGEWNGYTF.

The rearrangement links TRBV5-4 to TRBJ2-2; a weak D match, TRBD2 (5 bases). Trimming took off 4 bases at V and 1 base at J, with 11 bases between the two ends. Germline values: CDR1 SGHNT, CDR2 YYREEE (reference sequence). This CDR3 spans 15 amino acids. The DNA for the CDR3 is TGTGCCAGCAGCCCGCGGACTGTGAACACCGGGGAGCTGTTTTTT. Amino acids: CASSPRTVNTGELFF.

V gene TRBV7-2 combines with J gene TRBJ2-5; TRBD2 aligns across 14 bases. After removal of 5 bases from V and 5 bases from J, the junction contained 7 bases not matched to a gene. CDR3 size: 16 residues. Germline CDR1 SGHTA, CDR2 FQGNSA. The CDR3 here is CASSTRLAGGRETQYF. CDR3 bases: TGTGCCAGCAGCACGCGACTAGCGGGGGGGCGGGAGACCCAGTACTTC.

The CDR3 region is CASSSVRLLAGADTGELFF. CDR3 DNA: TGTGCCAGCAGCTCCGTCCGACTACTAGCGGGGGCCGACACCGGGGAGCTGTTTTTT. The gene calls are TRBV5-4 and TRBJ2-2; 11 bases agree with TRBD2. Trimming took 3 bases from V and 3 from J; bases not matched to a gene: 13. Germline CDR1 reads SGHNT; CDR2 reads YYREEE (reference sequence). The CDR3 is 19 amino acids. Together with reference TRBV5-4 and TRBJ2-2, the CDR3 gives the full variable domain: ETGVTQSPTHLIKTRGQQVTLRCSSQSGHNTVSWYQQALGQGPQFIFQYYREEENGRGNFPPRFSGLQFPNYSSELNVNALELDDSALYLCASSSVRLLAGADTGELFFGEGSRLTVL.

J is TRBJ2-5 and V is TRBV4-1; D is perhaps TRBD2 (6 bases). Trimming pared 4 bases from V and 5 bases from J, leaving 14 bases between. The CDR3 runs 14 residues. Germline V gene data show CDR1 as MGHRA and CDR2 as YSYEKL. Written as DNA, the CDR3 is TGCGCCAGCAGCCCGGGGACTCGGAGCGAGACCCAGTACTTC. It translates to CASSPGTRSETQYF.

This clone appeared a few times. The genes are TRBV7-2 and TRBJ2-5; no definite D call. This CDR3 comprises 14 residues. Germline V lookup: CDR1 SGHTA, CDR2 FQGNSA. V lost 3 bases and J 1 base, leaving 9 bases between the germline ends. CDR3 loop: CASSLGSFQETQYF. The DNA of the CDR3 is TGTGCCAGCAGCTTGGGCAGCTTCCAAGAGACCCAGTACTTC. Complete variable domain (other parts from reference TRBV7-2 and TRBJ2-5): GAGVSQSPSNKVTEKGKDVELRCDPISGHTALYWYRQSLGQGLEFLIYFQGNSAPDKSGLPSDRFSAERTGGSVSTLTIQRTQQEDSAVYLCASSLGSFQETQYFGPGTRLLVL.

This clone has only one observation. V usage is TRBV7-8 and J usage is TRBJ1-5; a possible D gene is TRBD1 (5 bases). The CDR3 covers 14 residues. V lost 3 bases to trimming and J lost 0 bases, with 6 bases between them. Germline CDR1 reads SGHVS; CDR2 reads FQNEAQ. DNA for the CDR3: TGTGCCAGCAGCTTCACAGGTAGCAATCAGCCCCAGCATTTT. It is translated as CASSFTGSNQPQHF.

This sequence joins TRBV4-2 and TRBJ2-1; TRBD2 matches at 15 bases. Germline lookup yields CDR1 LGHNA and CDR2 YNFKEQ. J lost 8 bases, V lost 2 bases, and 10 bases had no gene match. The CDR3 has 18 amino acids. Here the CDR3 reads CASSQLPGLAGGNDEQFF. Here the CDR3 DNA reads TGTGCCAGCAGCCAACTGCCGGGACTAGCGGGAGGTAACGATGAGCAGTTCTTC.

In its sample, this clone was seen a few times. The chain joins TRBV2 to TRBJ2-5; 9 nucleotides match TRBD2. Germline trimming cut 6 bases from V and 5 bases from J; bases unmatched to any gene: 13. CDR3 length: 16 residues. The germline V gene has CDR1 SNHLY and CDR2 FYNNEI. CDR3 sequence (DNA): TGTGCCAGCAGATTCCAGCGGGGGGACCGAGTGGAGACCCAGTACTTC. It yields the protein CASRFQRGDRVETQYF.

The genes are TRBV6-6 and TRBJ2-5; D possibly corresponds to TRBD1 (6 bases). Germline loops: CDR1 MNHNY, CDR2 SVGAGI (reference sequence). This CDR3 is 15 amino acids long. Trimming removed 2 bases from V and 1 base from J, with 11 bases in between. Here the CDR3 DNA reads TGTGCCAGCAGTTACGCAGGACAGCTCCAAGAGACCCAGTACTTC. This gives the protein CASSYAGQLQETQYF.

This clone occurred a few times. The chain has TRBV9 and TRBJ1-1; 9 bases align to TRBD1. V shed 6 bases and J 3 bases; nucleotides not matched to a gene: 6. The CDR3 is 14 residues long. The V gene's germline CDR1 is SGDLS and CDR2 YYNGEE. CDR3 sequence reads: CASKRTGADTEAFF. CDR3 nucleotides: TGTGCCAGCAAAAGGACAGGGGCGGACACTGAAGCTTTCTTT. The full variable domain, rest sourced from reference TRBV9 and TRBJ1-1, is DSGVTQTPKHLITATGQRVTLRCSPRSGDLSVYWYQQSLDQGLQFLIQYYNGEERAKGNILERFSAQQFPDLHSELNLSSLELGDSALYFCASKRTGADTEAFFGQGTRLTVV.

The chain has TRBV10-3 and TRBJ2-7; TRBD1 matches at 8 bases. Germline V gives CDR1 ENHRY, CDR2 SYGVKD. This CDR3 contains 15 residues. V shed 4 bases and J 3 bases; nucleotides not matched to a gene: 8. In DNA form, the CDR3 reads TGTGCCATCAGTGGCCTGACAGGGGTGGGCTACGAGCAGTACTTC. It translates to CAISGLTGVGYEQYF.

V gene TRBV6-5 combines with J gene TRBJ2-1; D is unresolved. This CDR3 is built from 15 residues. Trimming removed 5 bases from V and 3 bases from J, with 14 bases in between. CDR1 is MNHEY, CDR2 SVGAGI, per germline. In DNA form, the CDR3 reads TGTGCCAGCAGTCGTCTAGACCTCTACTACAATGAGCAGTTCTTC. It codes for CASSRLDLYYNEQFF.

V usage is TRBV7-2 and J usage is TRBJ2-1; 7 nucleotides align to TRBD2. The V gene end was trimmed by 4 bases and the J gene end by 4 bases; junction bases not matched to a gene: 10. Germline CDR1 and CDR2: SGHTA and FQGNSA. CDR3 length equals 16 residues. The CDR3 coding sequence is TGTGCCAGCAGCTCCGATGGACTAGGCCCTTACAATGAGCAGTTCTTC. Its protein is CASSSDGLGPYNEQFF.

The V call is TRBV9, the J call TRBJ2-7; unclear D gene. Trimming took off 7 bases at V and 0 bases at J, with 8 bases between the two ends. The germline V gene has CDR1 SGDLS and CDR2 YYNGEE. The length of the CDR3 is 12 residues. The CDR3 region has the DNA TGTGCCAGCGGCCGAACCTCCTACGAGCAGTACTTC. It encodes CASGRTSYEQYF.

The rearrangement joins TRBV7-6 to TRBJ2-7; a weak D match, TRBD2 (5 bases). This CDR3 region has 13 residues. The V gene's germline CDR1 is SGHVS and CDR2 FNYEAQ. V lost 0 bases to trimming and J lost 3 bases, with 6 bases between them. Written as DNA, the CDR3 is TGTGCCAGCAGCTTAGCTGAGGGCTACGAGCAGTACTTC. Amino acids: CASSLAEGYEQYF.

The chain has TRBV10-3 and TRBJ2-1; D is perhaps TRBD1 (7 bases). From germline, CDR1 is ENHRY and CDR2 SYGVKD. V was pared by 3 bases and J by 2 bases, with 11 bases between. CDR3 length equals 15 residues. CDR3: CAISDAGQTYNEQFF. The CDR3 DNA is TGTGCCATCAGTGATGCGGGACAGACCTACAATGAGCAGTTCTTC.

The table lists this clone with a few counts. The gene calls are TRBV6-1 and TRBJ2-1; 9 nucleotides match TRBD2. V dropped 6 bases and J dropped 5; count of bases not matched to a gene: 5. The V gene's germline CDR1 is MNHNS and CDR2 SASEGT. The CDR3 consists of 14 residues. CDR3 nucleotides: TGTGCCAGCAGGCAGCGGGAGGTTAACAATGAGCAGTTCTTC. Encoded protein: CASRQREVNNEQFF.